The 22 T cell receptor beta chains in this list originate from one sample, sequenced in a study of OX40 agonist ivuxolimab in advanced cancers. TCRdb keeps only in-frame clones here, not all; method: immunoSEQ multiplex PCR. The table lists 60,000 to 70,000 clones, 65% to 90% of them singletons. The source material was CD4+ or CD8+ T cells sorted from blood, sampled in a trial of the OX40 agonist ivuxolimab. These receptors were taken from an adult with an advanced solid tumor such as melanoma, head and neck, liver or kidney cancer.

This rearrangement joins TRBV9 to TRBJ1-3; D is unresolved. Trimming removed 4 bases from V and 4 bases from J, with 6 bases in between. The CDR3 runs 12 residues. Germline lookup yields CDR1 SGDLS and CDR2 YYNGEE. The CDR3 nucleotides are TGTGCCAGCAGCCCGCAGGGAAACACCATATATTTT. It translates to CASSPQGNTIYF.

The V and J genes are TRBV4-1 and TRBJ2-1, with D possibly being TRBD1 (6 bases). This CDR3 is 15 amino acids long. Germline V gene data show CDR1 as MGHRA and CDR2 as YSYEKL. The germline V and J ends were trimmed by 0 bases and 0 bases, with 6 bases remaining between them. The CDR3 region has the DNA TGCGCCAGCAGCCAAGAAGGGGGCTCCTACAATGAGCAGTTCTTC. The encoded protein is CASSQEGGSYNEQFF.

The J gene is TRBJ1-2, the V gene TRBV7-2; TRBD1 might be the D (5 bases). Trimming took off 7 bases at V and 5 bases at J, with 20 bases between the two ends. The CDR3 covers 15 residues. Germline V gene lookup returns CDR1 SGHTA and CDR2 FQGNSA. CDR3 coding DNA: TGTGCCAGCACCGGGGACCCGACAAAGACGTATGGCTACACCTTC. Translation gives CASTGDPTKTYGYTF.

This clone was detected once. The V gene is TRBV7-2, the J gene TRBJ2-5, with 9 bases fitting TRBD2. CDR3 length: 14 residues. The ends lost 5 bases at V and 5 bases at J; junction bases unmatched: 6. Germline V gene sequence: CDR1 SGHTA, CDR2 FQGNSA. The CDR3 loop is CASSMGLAEETQYF. The DNA of the CDR3 is TGTGCCAGCAGCATGGGACTAGCTGAGGAGACCCAGTACTTC.

DNA of the CDR3: TGTGCCATCCGACGCGGGAGAAGCACAGATACGCAGTATTTT. Translating it yields CAIRRGRSTDTQYF. The chain carries TRBV10-3 and TRBJ2-3, with 7 bases fitting TRBD2. The CDR3 spans 14 residues. The V gene end was trimmed by 8 bases and the J gene end by 0 bases; junction bases not matched to a gene: 5. Germline V gene lookup returns CDR1 ENHRY and CDR2 SYGVKD.

The chain couples TRBV5-1 to TRBJ2-7; D possibly uses TRBD1 or TRBD2 (5 bases each). The CDR3 length is 16 residues. The V gene's germline CDR1 is SGHRS and CDR2 YFSETQ. V was trimmed by 5 bases and J by 1 base, leaving 19 bases between them. The CDR3 coding sequence is TGCGCCAGCAGGAGGGGCCCTGAGTTCCCGTCCTACGAGCAGTACTTC. Its translation: CASRRGPEFPSYEQYF.

This clone was seen repeatedly, ten times or more. The chain joins TRBV6-5 to TRBJ1-2, with D unresolved. The CDR3 extends over 16 amino acids. Germline V gene data show CDR1 as MNHEY and CDR2 as SVGAGI. The ends were cut back, 4 bases at V and 0 bases at J, with 15 bases in the middle. The CDR3 DNA follows: TGTGCCAGCAGTTTTCTGGGCCAGGAAGCTAACTATGGCTACACCTTC. Translation: CASSFLGQEANYGYTF.

This clone has a handful of counts. The rearrangement links TRBV5-4 to TRBJ1-1; no clear D gene. The germline V gene has CDR1 SGHNT and CDR2 YYREEE (reference sequence). The CDR3 totals 12 residues. The V end was cut by 5 bases, the J end by 5 bases, with 10 bases between. This CDR3 is CASSTVGTEAFF. The CDR3 coding sequence is TGTGCCAGCAGTACTGTGGGGACTGAAGCTTTCTTT.

The V call is TRBV9, the J call TRBJ2-2; D unresolved. The CDR3 has 15 amino acids. CDR1 is SGDLS, CDR2 YYNGEE, per germline. Trimming pared 3 bases from V and 1 base from J, leaving 10 bases between. CDR3 coding DNA: TGTGCCAGCAGCGCCTCCACGGGGAACACCGGGGAGCTGTTTTTT. Translating gives CASSASTGNTGELFF.

For the CDR3, the DNA is TGTGCCAGCACTCTTGGGGACGGTGGGGATACGCAGTATTTT. Protein sequence: CASTLGDGGDTQYF. This chain links TRBV28 with TRBJ2-3; D could derive from TRBD1 or TRBD2 (5 bases each). Per the germline V gene, CDR1 is MDHEN and CDR2 is SYDVKM. The length of the CDR3 is 14 residues. Trimming removed 7 bases from V and 6 bases from J, with 17 bases in between.

This clone was picked up one time. The chain recombines TRBV9 with TRBJ1-2; 9 bases agree with TRBD1. In germline, CDR1 is SGDLS, CDR2 YYNGEE. With V trimmed by 3 bases and J by 3 bases, 12 bases remained unmatched. CDR3 size: 17 residues. The CDR3 DNA reads TGTGCCAGCAGCGAGGGACAGGGAAGGGGCAAGGACTATGGCTACACCTTC. Translated: CASSEGQGRGKDYGYTF.

This chain uses TRBV21-1 with TRBJ1-1. TRBV21-1 corresponds to a pseudogene. CDR3 length: 13 residues. In DNA, the CDR3 is TGTGCCAGCAGCAACGAACGGCCGGTAAAAGCTTTCTTT. Its protein product is CASSNERPVKAFF.

This clone was counted once. This chain links TRBV19 with TRBJ1-1; the D gene is possibly TRBD1 (5 bases). V shed 7 bases and J shed 3 bases, with 15 bases lying between them. CDR1 and CDR2 (germline): LNHDA, SQIVND (reference sequence). This CDR3 has 14 residues. The DNA of the CDR3 is TGTGCCAGTACATGGGGCAGGTTGGACACTGAAGCTTTCTTT. This sequence encodes CASTWGRLDTEAFF.

This chain links TRBV19 with TRBJ1-5; D is undetermined. Trimming removed 3 bases from V and 1 base from J, with 13 bases in between. Germline V gene data show CDR1 as LNHDA and CDR2 as SQIVND (reference sequence). The CDR3 extends over 16 amino acids. CDR3 in amino acids: CASSMFARASNQPQHF. The CDR3 bases are TGTGCCAGTAGTATGTTCGCAAGAGCGAGCAATCAGCCCCAGCATTTT.

The CDR3 sequence is CASSPVGSSGANVLTF. The CDR3 coding sequence is TGTGCCAGCAGCCCAGTTGGCAGCTCTGGGGCCAACGTCCTGACTTTC. The rearrangement links TRBV7-2 to TRBJ2-6, with D unclear. V was pared by 5 bases and J by 0 bases, with 11 bases between. This CDR3 is 16 amino acids long. Germline V gene data show CDR1 as SGHTA and CDR2 as FQGNSA.

V usage is TRBV18 and J usage is TRBJ2-3; 12 nucleotides agree with TRBD2. Germline CDR1 is KGHSH and CDR2 is LQKENI. With 2 bases clipped from V and 3 bases from J, the junction kept 3 bases outside the gene matches. The CDR3 covers 16 residues. The CDR3: CASSPRLAGETDTQYF. The CDR3, as DNA: TGTGCCAGCTCACCAAGACTAGCGGGGGAGACAGATACGCAGTATTTT. Looking up the rest from reference TRBV18 and TRBJ2-3 gives the full variable domain: NAGVMQNPRHLVRRRGQEARLRCSPMKGHSHVYWYRQLPEEGLKFMVYLQKENIIDESGMPKERFSAEFPKEGPSILRIQQVVRGDSAAYFCASSPRLAGETDTQYFGPGTRLTVL.

This clone was picked up one time. The genes are TRBV11-3 and TRBJ1-6, with D unresolved. This CDR3 is built from 15 residues. Germline V gene lookup returns CDR1 SGHNT and CDR2 YENEEA. The germline V and J ends were trimmed by 4 bases and 4 bases, with 11 bases remaining between them. Here the CDR3 reads CASSYQRKYNSPLHF. The DNA of the CDR3 is TGTGCCAGCAGCTACCAGAGGAAATATAATTCACCCCTCCACTTT.

The CDR3 DNA reads TGTGCCAGCAGCCACCCGCGTTACGAGCAGTACTTC. This sequence encodes CASSHPRYEQYF. The gene calls are TRBV11-2 and TRBJ2-7; no reliable D call. Trimming shortened V by 5 bases and J by 4 bases, and 9 bases separated the two germline ends. This CDR3 comprises 12 residues. The germline gives CDR1 SGHAT, CDR2 FQNNGV.

The chain uses TRBV6-1 and TRBJ2-5; D perhaps matches TRBD1 (6 bases). In germline, CDR1 is MNHNS, CDR2 SASEGT. Trimming stripped 10 bases from V and 5 bases from J, with 17 bases between. The CDR3 is made up of 13 amino acids. Written as DNA, the CDR3 is TGTGCCATAGAGAGCAGGGGACGGGAGACCCAGTACTTC. It encodes CAIESRGRETQYF.

The rearrangement joins TRBV11-2 to TRBJ2-1; TRBD2 matches at 10 bases. CDR3 size: 18 residues. Per the germline V gene, CDR1 is SGHAT and CDR2 is FQNNGV. V was clipped by 3 bases and J by 1 base; unmatched bases: 9. The CDR3 DNA sequence: TGTGCCAGCAGCTTGAGGCTAGCGGGAGAGGGTTCCTACAATGAGCAGTTCTTC. As protein: CASSLRLAGEGSYNEQFF.

The gene calls are TRBV4-3 and TRBJ2-1; D not certain. CDR1 and CDR2 from the germline V gene are LGHNA and YSLEER. V lost 3 bases and J lost 9, with 6 bases in between. The CDR3 covers 11 residues. This chain's CDR3 is CASSQGFEQFF. DNA for the CDR3: TGCGCCAGCAGCCAGGGCTTTGAGCAGTTCTTC.

The chain has TRBV19 and TRBJ2-7, with 10 nucleotides matching TRBD2. Germline V gene data show CDR1 as LNHDA and CDR2 as SQIVND (reference sequence). With 3 bases clipped from V and 2 bases from J, the junction kept 13 bases outside the gene matches. The CDR3 has 18 amino acids. CDR3 bases: TGTGCCAGTAGTATCAAGGGGACTAGCGTGCAAGGGGCCTACGAGCAGTACTTC. It specifies CASSIKGTSVQGAYEQYF. Combining the CDR3 with reference TRBV19 and TRBJ2-7 gives the whole variable domain DGGITQSPKYLFRKEGQNVTLSCEQNLNHDAMYWYRQDPGQGLRLIYYSQIVNDFQKGDIAEGYSVSREKKESFPLTVTSAQKNPTAFYLCASSIKGTSVQGAYEQYFGPGTRLTVT.